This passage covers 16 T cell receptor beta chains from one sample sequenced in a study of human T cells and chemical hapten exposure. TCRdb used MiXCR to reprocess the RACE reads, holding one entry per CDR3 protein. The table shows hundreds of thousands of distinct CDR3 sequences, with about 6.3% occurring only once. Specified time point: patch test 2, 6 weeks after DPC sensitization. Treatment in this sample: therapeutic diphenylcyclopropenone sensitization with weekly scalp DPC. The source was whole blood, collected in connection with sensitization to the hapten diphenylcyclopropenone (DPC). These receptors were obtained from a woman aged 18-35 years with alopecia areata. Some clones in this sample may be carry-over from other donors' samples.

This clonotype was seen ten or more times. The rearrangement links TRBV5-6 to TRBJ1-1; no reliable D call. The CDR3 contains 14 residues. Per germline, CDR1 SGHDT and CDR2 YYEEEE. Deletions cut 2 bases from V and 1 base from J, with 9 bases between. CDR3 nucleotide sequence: TGTGCCAGCAGCTTTGACCCATCGAACACTGAAGCTTTCTTT. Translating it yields CASSFDPSNTEAFF.

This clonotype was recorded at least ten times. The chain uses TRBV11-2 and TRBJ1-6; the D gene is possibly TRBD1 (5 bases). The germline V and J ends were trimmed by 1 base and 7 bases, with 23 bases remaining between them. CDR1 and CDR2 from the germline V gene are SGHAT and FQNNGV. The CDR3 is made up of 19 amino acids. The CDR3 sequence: CASSLVLGEGRLRNSPLHF. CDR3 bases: TGTGCCAGCAGCTTAGTCCTGGGGGAGGGGAGATTAAGAAATTCACCCCTCCACTTT.

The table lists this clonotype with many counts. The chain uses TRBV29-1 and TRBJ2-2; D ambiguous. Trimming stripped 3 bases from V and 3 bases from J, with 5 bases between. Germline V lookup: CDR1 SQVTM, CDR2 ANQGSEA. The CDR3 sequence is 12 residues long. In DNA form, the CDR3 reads TGCAGCGTTGACATGTACACCGGGGAGCTGTTTTTT. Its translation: CSVDMYTGELFF.

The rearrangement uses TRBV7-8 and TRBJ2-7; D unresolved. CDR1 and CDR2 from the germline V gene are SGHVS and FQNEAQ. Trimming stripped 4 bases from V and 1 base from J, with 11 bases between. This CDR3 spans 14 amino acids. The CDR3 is CASSSADNSYEQYF. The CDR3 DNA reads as TGTGCCAGCAGCTCCGCCGACAATTCCTACGAGCAGTACTTC. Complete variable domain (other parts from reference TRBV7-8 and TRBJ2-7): GAGVSQSPRYKVAKRGQDVALRCDPISGHVSLFWYQQALGQGPEFLTYFQNEAQLDKSGLPSDRFFAERPEGSVSTLKIQRTQQEDSAVYLCASSSADNSYEQYFGPGTRLTVT.

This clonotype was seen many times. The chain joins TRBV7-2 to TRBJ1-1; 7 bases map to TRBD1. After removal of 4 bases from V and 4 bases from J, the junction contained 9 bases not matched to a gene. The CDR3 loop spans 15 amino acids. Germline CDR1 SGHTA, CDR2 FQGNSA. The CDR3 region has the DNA TGTGCCAGCAGCTCCGAAAGGGGGCACGGCACTGAAGCTTTCTTT. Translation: CASSSERGHGTEAFF.

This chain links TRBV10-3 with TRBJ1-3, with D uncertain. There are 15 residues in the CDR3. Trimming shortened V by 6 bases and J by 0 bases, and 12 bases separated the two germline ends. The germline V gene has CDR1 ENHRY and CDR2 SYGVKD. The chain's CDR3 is CAISAGTDSGNTIYF. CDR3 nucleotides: TGTGCCATCAGCGCGGGAACGGACTCTGGAAACACCATATATTTT.

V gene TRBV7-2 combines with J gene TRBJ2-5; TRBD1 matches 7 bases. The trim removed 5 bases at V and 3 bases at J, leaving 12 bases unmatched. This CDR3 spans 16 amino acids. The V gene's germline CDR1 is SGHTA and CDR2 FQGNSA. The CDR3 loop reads CASSRTPGQPEETQYF. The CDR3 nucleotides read TGTGCCAGCAGCCGGACTCCGGGACAGCCAGAAGAGACCCAGTACTTC.

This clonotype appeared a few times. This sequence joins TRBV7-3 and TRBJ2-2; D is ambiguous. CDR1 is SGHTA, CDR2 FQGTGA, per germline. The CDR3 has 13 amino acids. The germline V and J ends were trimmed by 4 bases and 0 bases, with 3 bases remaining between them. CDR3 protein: CASSSSNTGELFF. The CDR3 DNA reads TGTGCCAGCAGCTCCTCGAACACCGGGGAGCTGTTTTTT.

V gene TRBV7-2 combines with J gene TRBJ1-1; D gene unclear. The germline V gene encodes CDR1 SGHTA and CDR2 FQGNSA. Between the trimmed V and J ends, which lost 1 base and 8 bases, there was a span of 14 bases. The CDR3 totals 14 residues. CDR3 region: CASSLGFVFSEAFF. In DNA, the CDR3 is TGTGCCAGCAGCTTAGGTTTCGTATTTTCAGAAGCTTTCTTT.

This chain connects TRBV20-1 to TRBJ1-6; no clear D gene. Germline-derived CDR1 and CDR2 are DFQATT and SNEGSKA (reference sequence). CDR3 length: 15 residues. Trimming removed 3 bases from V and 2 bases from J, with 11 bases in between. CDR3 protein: CSASLGPPYNSPLHF. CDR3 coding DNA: TGCAGTGCTAGTCTAGGGCCCCCCTATAATTCACCCCTCCACTTT.

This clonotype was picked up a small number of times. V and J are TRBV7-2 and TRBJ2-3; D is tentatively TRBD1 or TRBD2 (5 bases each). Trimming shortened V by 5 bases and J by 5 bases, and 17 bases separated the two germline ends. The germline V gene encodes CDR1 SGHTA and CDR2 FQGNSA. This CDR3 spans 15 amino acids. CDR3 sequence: CASSGRGPGKDTQYF. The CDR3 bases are TGTGCCAGCAGCGGAAGGGGACCAGGGAAAGATACGCAGTATTTT.

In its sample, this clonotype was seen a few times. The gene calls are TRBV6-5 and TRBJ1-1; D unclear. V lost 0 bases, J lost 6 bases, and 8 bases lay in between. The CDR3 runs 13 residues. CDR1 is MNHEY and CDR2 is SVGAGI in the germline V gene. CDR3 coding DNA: TGTGCCAGCAGTTACTCGAGAGGCTCTGAAGCTTTCTTT. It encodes CASSYSRGSEAFF.

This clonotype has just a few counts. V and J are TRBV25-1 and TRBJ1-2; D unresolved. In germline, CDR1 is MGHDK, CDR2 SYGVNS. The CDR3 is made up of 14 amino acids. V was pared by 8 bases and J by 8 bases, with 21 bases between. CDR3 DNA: TGTGCCAGCCCCGGAAGTAGAGGGTCTGACGGCTACACCTTC. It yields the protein CASPGSRGSDGYTF.

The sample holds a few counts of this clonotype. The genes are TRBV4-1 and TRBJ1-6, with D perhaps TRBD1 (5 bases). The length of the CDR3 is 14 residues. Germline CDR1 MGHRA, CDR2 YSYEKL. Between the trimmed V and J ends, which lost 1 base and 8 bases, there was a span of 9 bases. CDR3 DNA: TGCGCCAGCAGCCAAGCCGGGGGGTATTCACCCCTCCACTTT. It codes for CASSQAGGYSPLHF.

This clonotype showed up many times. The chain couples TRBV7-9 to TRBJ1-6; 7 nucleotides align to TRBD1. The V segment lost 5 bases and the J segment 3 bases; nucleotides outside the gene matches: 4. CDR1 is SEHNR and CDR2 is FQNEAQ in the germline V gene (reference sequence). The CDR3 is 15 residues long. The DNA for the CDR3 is TGTGCCAGCAGCCTAGGGACAGTCTATAATTCACCCCTCCACTTT. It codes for CASSLGTVYNSPLHF.

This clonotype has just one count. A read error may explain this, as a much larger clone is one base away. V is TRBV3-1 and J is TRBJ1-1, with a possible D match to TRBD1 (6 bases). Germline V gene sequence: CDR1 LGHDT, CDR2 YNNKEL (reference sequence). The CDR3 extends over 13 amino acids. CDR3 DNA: TGTGCCAGCAGCCAAAGTGGGGGCACTGTAGCTTTCTTT. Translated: CASSQSGGTVAFF.